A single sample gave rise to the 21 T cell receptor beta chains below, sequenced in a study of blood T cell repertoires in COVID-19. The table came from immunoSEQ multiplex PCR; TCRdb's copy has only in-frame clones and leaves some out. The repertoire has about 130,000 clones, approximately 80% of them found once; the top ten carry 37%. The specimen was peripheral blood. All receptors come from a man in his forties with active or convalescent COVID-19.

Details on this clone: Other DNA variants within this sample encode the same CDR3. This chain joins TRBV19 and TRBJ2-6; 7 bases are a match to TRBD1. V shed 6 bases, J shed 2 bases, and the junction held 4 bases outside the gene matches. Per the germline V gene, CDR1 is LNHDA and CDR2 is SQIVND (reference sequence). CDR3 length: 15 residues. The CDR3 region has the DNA TGTGCCAGTAGCGTTACAGGGGCTGGGGCCAACGTCCTGACTTTC. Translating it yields CASSVTGAGANVLTF.

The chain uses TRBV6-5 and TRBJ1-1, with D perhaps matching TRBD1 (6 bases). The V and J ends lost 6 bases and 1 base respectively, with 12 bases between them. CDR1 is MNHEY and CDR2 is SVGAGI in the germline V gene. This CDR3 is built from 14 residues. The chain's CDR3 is CASSIGQRNTEAFF. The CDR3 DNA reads TGTGCCAGCAGCATTGGACAGAGGAACACTGAAGCTTTCTTT.

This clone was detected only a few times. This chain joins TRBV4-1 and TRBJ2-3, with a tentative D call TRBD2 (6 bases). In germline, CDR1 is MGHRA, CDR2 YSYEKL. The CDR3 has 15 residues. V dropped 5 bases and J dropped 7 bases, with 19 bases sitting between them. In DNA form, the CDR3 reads TGCGCCAGCAGCAGGACCCGGGACTTGGATAATACGCAGTATTTT. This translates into CASSRTRDLDNTQYF.

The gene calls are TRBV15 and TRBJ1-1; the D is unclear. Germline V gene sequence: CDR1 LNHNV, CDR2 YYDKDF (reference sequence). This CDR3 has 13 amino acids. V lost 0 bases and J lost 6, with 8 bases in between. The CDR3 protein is CATSRDQAAEAFF. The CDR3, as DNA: TGTGCCACCAGCAGAGACCAAGCCGCTGAAGCTTTCTTT.

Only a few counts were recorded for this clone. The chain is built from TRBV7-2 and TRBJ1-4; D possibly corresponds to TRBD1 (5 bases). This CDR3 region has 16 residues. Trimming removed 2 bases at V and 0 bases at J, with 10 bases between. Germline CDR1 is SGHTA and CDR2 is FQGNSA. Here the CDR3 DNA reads TGTGCCAGCAGCTTACTAGGGGCTTCAACTAATGAAAAACTGTTTTTT. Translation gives CASSLLGASTNEKLFF.

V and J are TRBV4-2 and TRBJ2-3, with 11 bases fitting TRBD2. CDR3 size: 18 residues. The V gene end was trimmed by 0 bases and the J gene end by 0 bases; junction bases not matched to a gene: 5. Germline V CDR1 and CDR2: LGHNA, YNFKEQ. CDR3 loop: CASSQESSGGLSTDTQYF. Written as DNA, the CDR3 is TGTGCCAGCAGCCAAGAGTCTAGCGGGGGGCTTAGCACAGATACGCAGTATTTT.

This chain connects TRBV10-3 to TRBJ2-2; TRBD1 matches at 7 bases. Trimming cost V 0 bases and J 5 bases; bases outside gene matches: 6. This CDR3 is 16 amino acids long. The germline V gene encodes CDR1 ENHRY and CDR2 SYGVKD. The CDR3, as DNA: TGTGCCATCAGTGAGTCGTGGGCAGGGGGAACCGGGGAGCTGTTTTTT. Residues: CAISESWAGGTGELFF.

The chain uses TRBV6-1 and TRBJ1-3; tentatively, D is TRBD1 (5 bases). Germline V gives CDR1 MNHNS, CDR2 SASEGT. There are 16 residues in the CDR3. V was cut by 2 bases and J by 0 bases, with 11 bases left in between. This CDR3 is CASSERQPFSGNTIYF. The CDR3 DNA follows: TGTGCCAGCAGTGAAAGACAGCCATTCTCTGGAAACACCATATATTTT.

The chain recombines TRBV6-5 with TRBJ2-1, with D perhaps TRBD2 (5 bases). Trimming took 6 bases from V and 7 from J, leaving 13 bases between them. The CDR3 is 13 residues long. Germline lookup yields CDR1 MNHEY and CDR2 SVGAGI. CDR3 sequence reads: CASSRTLGNEQFF. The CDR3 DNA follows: TGTGCCAGCAGCAGGACTTTAGGAAATGAGCAGTTCTTC.

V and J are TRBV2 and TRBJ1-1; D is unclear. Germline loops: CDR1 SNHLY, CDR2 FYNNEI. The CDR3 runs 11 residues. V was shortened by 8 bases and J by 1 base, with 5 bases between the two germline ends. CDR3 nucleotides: TGTGCCAGCCTAGGGAACACTGAAGCTTTCTTT. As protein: CASLGNTEAFF.

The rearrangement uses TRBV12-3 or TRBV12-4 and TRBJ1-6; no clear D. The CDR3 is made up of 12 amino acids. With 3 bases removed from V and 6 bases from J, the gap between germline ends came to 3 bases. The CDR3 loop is CASSFGNSPLHF. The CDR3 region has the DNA TGTGCCAGCAGTTTCGGTAATTCACCCCTCCACTTT.

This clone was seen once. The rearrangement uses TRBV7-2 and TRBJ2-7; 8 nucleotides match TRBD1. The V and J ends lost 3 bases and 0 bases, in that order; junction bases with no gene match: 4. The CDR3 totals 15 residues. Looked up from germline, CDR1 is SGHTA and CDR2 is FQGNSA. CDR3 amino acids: CASSFSGTGSYEQYF. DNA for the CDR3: TGTGCCAGCAGCTTTTCCGGGACAGGCTCCTACGAGCAGTACTTC.

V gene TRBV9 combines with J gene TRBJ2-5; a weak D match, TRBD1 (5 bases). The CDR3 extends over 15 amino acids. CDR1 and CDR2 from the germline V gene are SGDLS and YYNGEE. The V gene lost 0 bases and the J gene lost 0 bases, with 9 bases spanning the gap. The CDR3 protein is CASSVGGSNQETQYF. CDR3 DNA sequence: TGTGCCAGCAGCGTAGGGGGCAGTAACCAAGAGACCCAGTACTTC.

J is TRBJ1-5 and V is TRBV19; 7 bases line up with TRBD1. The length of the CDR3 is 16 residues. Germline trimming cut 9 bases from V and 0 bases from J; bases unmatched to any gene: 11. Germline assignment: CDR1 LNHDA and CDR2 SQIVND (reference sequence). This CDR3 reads CASSSQGTVSNQPQHF. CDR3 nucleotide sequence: TGTGCCAGCTCCTCCCAGGGGACAGTTAGCAATCAGCCCCAGCATTTT.

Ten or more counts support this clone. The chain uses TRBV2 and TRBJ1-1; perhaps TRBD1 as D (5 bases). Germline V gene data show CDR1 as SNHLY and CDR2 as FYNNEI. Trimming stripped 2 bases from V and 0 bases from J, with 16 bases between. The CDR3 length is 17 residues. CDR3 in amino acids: CASSEIPGFAMNTEAFF. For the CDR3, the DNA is TGTGCCAGCAGTGAAATTCCAGGGTTTGCCATGAACACTGAAGCTTTCTTT.

The CDR3 nucleotides read TGCGCCAGCAGCTTGGTTAACTGGGGCAATTCCAGGGAGACCCAGTACTTC. Protein: CASSLVNWGNSRETQYF. The gene calls are TRBV5-1 and TRBJ2-5, with D perhaps matching TRBD1 (5 bases). The ends were cut back, 0 bases at V and 5 bases at J, with 20 bases in the middle. The CDR3 contains 17 residues. CDR1 and CDR2 (germline): SGHRS, YFSETQ.

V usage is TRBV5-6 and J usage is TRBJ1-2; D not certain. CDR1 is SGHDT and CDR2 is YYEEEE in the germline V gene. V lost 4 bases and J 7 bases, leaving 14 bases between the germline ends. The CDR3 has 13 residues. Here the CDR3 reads CASSTTPTGGYTF. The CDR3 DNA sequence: TGTGCCAGCAGCACCACTCCCACGGGTGGCTACACCTTC. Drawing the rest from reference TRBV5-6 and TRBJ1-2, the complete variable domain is DAGVTQSPTHLIKTRGQQVTLRCSPKSGHDTVSWYQQALGQGPQFIFQYYEEEERQRGNFPDRFSGHQFPNYSSELNVNALLLGDSALYLCASSTTPTGGYTFGSGTRLTVV.

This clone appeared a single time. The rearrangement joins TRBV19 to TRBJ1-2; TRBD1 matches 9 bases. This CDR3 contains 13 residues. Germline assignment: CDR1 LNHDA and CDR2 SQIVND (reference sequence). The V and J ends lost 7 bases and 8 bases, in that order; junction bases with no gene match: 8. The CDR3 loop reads CASNQQGARGYTF. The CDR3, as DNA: TGTGCCAGTAATCAACAGGGGGCGCGGGGCTACACCTTC.

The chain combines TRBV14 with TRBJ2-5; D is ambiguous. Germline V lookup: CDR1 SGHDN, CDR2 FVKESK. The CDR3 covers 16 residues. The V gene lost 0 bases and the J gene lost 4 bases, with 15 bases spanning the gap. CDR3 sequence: CASSQELRITPETQYF. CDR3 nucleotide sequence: TGTGCCAGCAGCCAAGAATTGCGAATCACCCCAGAGACCCAGTACTTC.

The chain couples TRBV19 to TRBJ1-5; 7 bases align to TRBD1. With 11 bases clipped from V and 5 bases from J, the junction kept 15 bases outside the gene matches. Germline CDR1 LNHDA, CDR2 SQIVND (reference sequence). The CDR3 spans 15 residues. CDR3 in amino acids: CAATQGGYQDQPQHF. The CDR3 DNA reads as TGTGCCGCCACTCAGGGGGGCTATCAGGATCAGCCCCAGCATTTT. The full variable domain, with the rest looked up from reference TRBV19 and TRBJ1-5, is DGGITQSPKYLFRKEGQNVTLSCEQNLNHDAMYWYRQDPGQGLRLIYYSQIVNDFQKGDIAEGYSVSREKKESFPLTVTSAQKNPTAFYLCAATQGGYQDQPQHFGDGTRLSIL.

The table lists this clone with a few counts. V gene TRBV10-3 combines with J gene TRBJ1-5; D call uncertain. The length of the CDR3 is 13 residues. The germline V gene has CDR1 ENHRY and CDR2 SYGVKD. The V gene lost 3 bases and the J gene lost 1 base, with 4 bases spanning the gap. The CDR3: CAISEESNQPQHF. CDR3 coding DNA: TGTGCCATCAGTGAAGAGAGCAATCAGCCCCAGCATTTT.